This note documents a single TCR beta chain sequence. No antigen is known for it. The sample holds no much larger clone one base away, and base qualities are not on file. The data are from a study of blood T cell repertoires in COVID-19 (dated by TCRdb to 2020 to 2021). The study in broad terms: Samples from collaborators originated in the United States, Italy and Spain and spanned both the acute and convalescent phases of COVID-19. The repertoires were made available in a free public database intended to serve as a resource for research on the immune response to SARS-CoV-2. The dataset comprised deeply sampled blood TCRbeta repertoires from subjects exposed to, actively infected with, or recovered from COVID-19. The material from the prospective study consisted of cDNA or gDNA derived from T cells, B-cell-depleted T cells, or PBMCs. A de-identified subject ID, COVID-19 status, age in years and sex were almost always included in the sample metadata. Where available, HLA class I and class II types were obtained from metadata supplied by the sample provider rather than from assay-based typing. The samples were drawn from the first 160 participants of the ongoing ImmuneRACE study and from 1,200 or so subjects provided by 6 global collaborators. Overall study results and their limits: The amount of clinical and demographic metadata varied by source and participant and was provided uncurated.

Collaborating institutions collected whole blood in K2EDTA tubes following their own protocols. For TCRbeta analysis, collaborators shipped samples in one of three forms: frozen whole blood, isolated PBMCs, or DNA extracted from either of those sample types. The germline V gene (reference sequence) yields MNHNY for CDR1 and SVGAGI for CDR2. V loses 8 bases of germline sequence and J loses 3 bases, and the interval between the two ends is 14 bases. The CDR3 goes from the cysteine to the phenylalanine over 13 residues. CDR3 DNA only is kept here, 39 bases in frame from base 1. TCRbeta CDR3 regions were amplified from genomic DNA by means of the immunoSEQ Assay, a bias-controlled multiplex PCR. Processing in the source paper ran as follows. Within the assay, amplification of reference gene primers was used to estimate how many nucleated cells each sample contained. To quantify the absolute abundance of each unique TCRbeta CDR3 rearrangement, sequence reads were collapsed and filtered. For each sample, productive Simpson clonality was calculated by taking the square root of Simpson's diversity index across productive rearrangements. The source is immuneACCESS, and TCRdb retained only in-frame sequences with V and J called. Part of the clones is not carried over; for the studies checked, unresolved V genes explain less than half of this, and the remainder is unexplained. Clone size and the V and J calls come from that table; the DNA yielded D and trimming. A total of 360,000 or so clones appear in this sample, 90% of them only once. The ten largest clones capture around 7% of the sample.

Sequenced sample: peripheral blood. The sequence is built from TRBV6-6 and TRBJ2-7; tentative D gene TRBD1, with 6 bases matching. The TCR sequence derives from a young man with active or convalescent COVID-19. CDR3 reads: CASGTGLGYEQYF. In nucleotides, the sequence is TGTGCCAGCGGCACAGGGCTAGGCTACGAGCAGTACTTC.